This T cell receptor (beta chain) appears in the sequencing data of a study of tumor-infiltrating lymphocytes in primary liver carcinoma. Overall study: Men as well as women, aged 30 to 69 years, made up the patients.

Ten or more counts support this clonotype. Starting from approximately 500 ng of total RNA, TCR beta cDNA was produced with a primer in the constant region. Libraries for TCR beta were built through three nested multiplex PCR rounds, which together made up a slightly modified ARM-PCR procedure. Running about 11 cycles apiece, the first two PCR rounds relied on TRBV1-TRBV30 forward primers together with a C-beta reverse primer. TCRdb ran MiXCR on the multiplex PCR reads and lists one entry per CDR3 protein. There are 100,000 or so distinct CDR3 sequences in the sample; 55% to 70% occur only once, and approximately 10% lies in the top ten. The study co-extracted DNA and RNA from roughly 20-30 mg of unsorted bulk tissue. Patients diagnosed with primary liver carcinoma received treatment through surgical resection. The germline V gene encodes CDR1 SGHKS and CDR2 YYEKEE (reference sequence). With 3 bases clipped from V and 0 bases from J, the junction kept 4 bases outside the gene matches. CDR3 length: 15 amino acids.

V is TRBV5-5 and J is TRBJ1-2; 8 bases agree with TRBD1. The sequenced material came from liver tumor tissue from sampling region 5. Subset defined: tumor region T5, tumor centre. The TCR comes from a woman in her sixties with primary liver carcinoma and hepatitis B virus infection. CDR3 bases: TGTGCCAGCAGCTGGGACAGGAGAGCTAACTATGGCTACACCTTC. This encodes CASSWDRRANYGYTF.